This T cell receptor (beta chain) derives from a study of blood T cell repertoires in COVID-19. The wider study: Material from acute and convalescent COVID-19 was sourced from the United States, Italy and Spain.

Using immunoSEQ multiplex PCR, the repertoire was profiled, and TCRdb retains in-frame clones only, with some absent. The sample has about 100,000 clones; about 85% are singletons. The germline V gene encodes CDR1 SGHTA and CDR2 FQGNSA. V lost 1 base to trimming and J lost 4 bases, with 11 bases between them. The CDR3 runs 15 residues. The gene calls are TRBV7-2 and TRBJ2-1; D remains ambiguous. The sequence came from a man aged 50-59 years with active or convalescent COVID-19. The sequencing sample was made of peripheral blood. The CDR3 is CASSLGLPAYNEQFF. The CDR3 DNA reads TGTGCCAGCAGCTTAGGTCTCCCCGCGTACAATGAGCAGTTCTTC.